The present TCR beta chain was sequenced within a study of cytotoxic CD8 clonotypes in ibrutinib-treated CLL. Study overall: Among patients, around 25 responded partially and 2 completely; 14 then stayed remitted and about 12 progressed after median around 73 months.

Profiled with immunoSEQ multiplex PCR; TCRdb holds only in-frame clones, not every one. The sample holds 28,000 or so clones, 62% seen once. Germline CDR1 SGHAT, CDR2 FQNNGV. Trimming stripped 2 bases from V and 10 bases from J, with 15 bases between. CDR3 length: 14 residues. The clonotype comes from a human donor with chronic lymphocytic leukemia. The chain couples TRBV11-2 to TRBJ2-1, with D possibly being TRBD1 (6 bases). The sequencing used PBMCs, collected before ibrutinib treatment. CDR3 amino acids: CASSLKGVAGEQFF. The CDR3 DNA sequence: TGTGCCAGCAGCTTAAAGGGGGTAGCAGGCGAGCAGTTCTTC.